This T cell receptor beta chain was retrieved from a study of human T cells and chemical hapten exposure (dated by TCRdb to 2020 to 2022). Context from the whole study: For sensitization, 2% DPC in acetone was applied to a roughly 2 cm by roughly 2 cm area of upper inner arm skin. Throughout the approximately 25-week study period, patients were also given weekly therapeutic DPC doses on the scalp. Libraries were pooled for sequencing, and per-sample TCR yields varied mainly because of small differences in library volumes within the pool. Most of the patients in the cohort were female, and the cohort covered alopecia areata with under or over 50% scalp involvement, alopecia totalis and alopecia universalis. This study followed changes in the peripheral blood TCR repertoire in vivo during primary and secondary sensitization of alopecia patients to the hapten diphenylcyclopropenone (DPC). Blood was sampled from patients pre-sensitization (week 0) and at 2, 6 and about 24 weeks after DPC sensitization. Patch testing was performed on the upper back with Finn chambers containing 0.01% DPC, and the patch tests were scored after 6 days according to International Contact Dermatitis Research Group standards. Blood for TCR sequencing was provided by twenty-nine alopecia patients at one to four time points (pre-sensitization, 2, 6 and 24 weeks).

Preparation of the library involved RACE. The sequencing machine was a NextSeq 500. During library preparation, unique molecular identifiers were attached to individual cDNA molecules so that TCRs could be counted quantitatively and reproducibly. Each blood RNA sample was used to sequence both TCR alpha and TCR beta chains. In the authors' own workflow: The median number of TCRs per sample was 85,000 to 100,000, ranging from roughly 20,000 to 700,000. The Decombinator software suite was used to annotate the V, J and CDR3 of the TCR reads. For PS versus PT1 abundance plots, all samples were subsampled to the same number of TCRs (28,000). Expanded TCRs were defined as absent before sensitization and observed at least eight times at the 2-week time point. TCRdb reworked the public reads: Q25 trimming with fastp, MiXCR clone assembly, productive beta chains retained. Each entry merges the rows of one CDR3 protein and shows their most common DNA and genes. TCRdb's processing, not the authors', yielded these V and J calls. Here the sample has around 69,000 distinct CDR3 sequences; over 7.5% occur a single time. The top ten constitute more than 2.5% of the sample.

CDR1 and CDR2, looked up from the germline V gene, are WSHSY and SAAADI. Germline trimming: 7 bases from V, 2 bases from J; junction bases outside gene matches: 1. Spanning cysteine to phenylalanine, the CDR3 consists of 13 amino acids. Here the CDR3 DNA is all that survives: 39 bases in frame from base 1. Points the paper makes about the study in general: Repeated subsampling changed both the strength of the expansion versus patch-test correlation and the threshold at which that correlation became significant. DPC sensitization did not change the number of TCRs with a frequency above 1 in 1000, and there was no evidence of changes in global repertoire structure. Alopecia, a presumed autoimmune disease, was present in all patients, so the immune response of the patients might differ from that of healthy individuals. Patch test score was positively correlated with the number of PT1 expanded TCRs, with significance at thresholds 8, 16 and 32 but not at 4. Compared with pre-sensitization or healthy control sets, expanded TCRs formed significantly more large CDR3 similarity clusters, which is consistent with antigen-driven responses.

This clonotype was detected ten times or more. No cognate antigen has been identified for it. No per-base quality is available; no much larger clone lies one base away. The sample's time point label, in plain terms: patch test 1, 2 weeks after DPC sensitization. According to the study, the label for this sample's treatment or condition signals: therapeutic diphenylcyclopropenone sensitization with weekly scalp DPC. At each patch-test visit, blood was drawn before the patch test was applied. Eligible patients were aged 18 to 70, diagnosed with alopecia, deemed suitable for DPC therapy, and excluded if pregnant. Total RNA was extracted from unfractionated whole blood that had been collected in Tempus Blood RNA tubes.

The chain is made from TRBV10-2 and TRBJ2-2, with 7 middle bases fitting TRBD1. This TCR was recovered from a woman in her thirties or forties with alopecia areata. Some clones in this sample may be carry-over from other donors' samples. The sample was whole blood, taken in connection with sensitization to the hapten diphenylcyclopropenone (DPC). The DNA sequence reads TGCGCCAGCAACAGGGGTAACACCGGGGAGCTGTTTTTT. This yields the protein CASNRGNTGELFF.